This TCR beta chain was identified in a study of T-cell reconstitution after alpha-beta-depleted transplantation in children. Researchers prepared the TCRbeta library using unique molecular identifiers, the study reports. TCRdb re-called the PCR reads with MiXCR, one entry per CDR3 protein. The sample includes roughly 150,000 distinct CDR3 sequences, 11% of them seen just once. V lost 2 bases to trimming and J lost 1 base, with 15 bases between them. The germline V gene has CDR1 LNHNV and CDR2 YYDKDF (reference sequence). The length of the CDR3 is 16 residues. This clonotype showed up many times. The rearrangement uses TRBV15 and TRBJ2-7, with a tentative D call TRBD1 (6 bases). The material was PBMCs, obtained before TCRalphabeta/CD19-depleted stem cell transplant. The sequence was obtained from a boy aged 2 to 10 with acute myeloid leukemia, due to receive a stem cell transplant. The CDR3: CATSRPATGKSYEQYF. The CDR3 nucleotides are TGTGCCACCAGCAGACCCGCTACAGGGAAATCCTACGAGCAGTACTTC. Drawing the rest from reference TRBV15 and TRBJ2-7, the complete variable domain is DAMVIQNPRYQVTQFGKPVTLSCSQTLNHNVMYWYQQKSSQAPKLLFHYYDKDFNNEADTPDNFQSRRPNTSFCFLDIRSPGLGDTAMYLCATSRPATGKSYEQYFGPGTRLTVT.